This record concerns one TCR beta chain sequence. Read data end 3 residues before the CDR3 end; the end is taken from the germline J gene. Sequencing used immunoSEQ multiplex PCR; TCRdb keeps in-frame clones, though not all of them. The table for this sample gives about 36,000 clones. This specimen comes from a study of T cells in women clearing cervical HPV infection. Germline V gene sequence: CDR1 SNHLY, CDR2 FYNNEI. V was clipped by 11 bases and J by 8 bases, with 22 bases between them. The CDR3 covers 14 residues. The sequencing sample was made of blood buffy coat. The sequence derives from a woman aged 18 to 75 with a cervical HPV16 infection that either progressed to CIN3+ or cleared (not recorded which). V gene TRBV2 combines with J gene TRBJ1-3; TRBD1 might be the D (5 bases). The sequenced part of the CDR3 DNA is TGTGCCTGTAAGCCGGGACTCTCTGGGTACACC. This translates into CACKPGLSGYT. In full, the CDR3 reads CACKPGLSGYTIYF.